This TCR beta chain was captured by sequencing in a study of Ad26.COV2.S vaccination and SARS-CoV-2 variants. Overall study context: By the intramuscular route, Ad26.COV2.S was given once, or twice 56 days apart. General study results and limits: Vaccinees displayed broader spike-specific TCR repertoires than placebo recipients. Breadth measured for non-spike TCRs was similar across vaccine and placebo recipients.

Germline-derived CDR1 and CDR2 are LGHNT and FRNRAP. The CDR3 totals 20 residues. The junction had 12 bases not matched to a gene; V was cut back by 0 bases and J by 1 base. Assay: immunoSEQ multiplex PCR; the TCRdb copy retains only in-frame clones and omits some. The repertoire holds about 410,000 clones, with 89% as singletons. With regard to this clone: Its antigen is not identified.

The treatment was: some 19 received Ad26.COV2.S at low or high dose, single or two shots; about 5 received placebo; per-sample allocation not given. Samples were taken on day 63 after the first vaccine or placebo injection. In Boston, the donor was an adult between 18-55 years of age. The chain is built from TRBV12-5 and TRBJ1-5, with TRBD1 identical over 10 bases. The input for sequencing was peripheral blood, taken in a trial of Ad26.COV2.S vaccine versus placebo. This sequence was found in a person between 18 and 65 years old who received the Ad26.COV2.S COVID-19 vaccine or a placebo. CDR3 sequence reads: CASGLVLGQGTVWSNQPQHF. CDR3 DNA sequence: TGTGCTAGTGGTTTGGTATTGGGACAGGGGACAGTTTGGAGCAATCAGCCCCAGCATTTT.